This is a list of T cell receptor beta chains from one sample in a study of cytomegalovirus exposure and HLA in healthy donors. Libraries were prepared by immunoSEQ multiplex PCR; TCRdb keeps only in-frame clonotypes and omits some of them. The sample lists some 150,000 clones, over 60% occurring once. The sequencing input was PBMCs. The receptors were sampled from a man aged 40-49 years in good health and CMV-seronegative. Each CDR3 is given with its conserved first and last residue. The D gene is left open where the match is weak. The size of a clone is reported for some rows only, either as once, few or many, or as a class for expanded clones.

abundance	d_gene	len	v_gene	j_gene	CDR3nt	CDR3aa
NA	TRBD1	15	TRBV5-6	TRBJ2-2	TGTGCCAGCAGCTTCCGGGACAGGTTTACCGGGGAGCTGTTTTTT	CASSFRDRFTGELFF
once	NA	16	TRBV4-2	TRBJ2-2	TGTGCCAGCAGCCAAGACACGTGGGCCCCACCCGGGGAGCTGTTTTTT	CASSQDTWAPPGELFF
NA	NA	15	TRBV6-4	TRBJ1-3	TGTGCCAGCAGTGAACGGGTCTTGGCTGGAAACACCATATATTTT	CASSERVLAGNTIYF
NA	NA	15	TRBV6-1	TRBJ2-2	TGTGCCAGCAGTGAAGAGGGGACTAACACCGGGGAGCTGTTTTTT	CASSEEGTNTGELFF
NA	TRBD1	16	TRBV4-1	TRBJ2-2	TGCGCCAGCAGGCTCCCCGGGACAGGGAGGACCGGGGAGCTGTTTTTT	CASRLPGTGRTGELFF
NA	TRBD1	16	TRBV28	TRBJ2-5	TGTGCCAGCAGTTCATGGGACAGGAGGATTGGGGAGACCCAGTACTTC	CASSSWDRRIGETQYF
NA	NA	17	TRBV9	TRBJ1-6	TGTGCCAGCAGCGCCCTCGCGACAGACGGTCTTAATTCACCCCTCCACTTT	CASSALATDGLNSPLHF
NA	TRBD2	12	TRBV9	TRBJ2-1	TGTGCCAGCGGGGGGGCCTACAATGAGCAGTTCTTC	CASGGAYNEQFF
NA	TRBD1	16	TRBV6-5	TRBJ1-6	TGTGCCAGCAGTTACTCGAGACAGGGTCGTAATTCACCCCTCCACTTT	CASSYSRQGRNSPLHF
NA	TRBD1	15	TRBV6-6	TRBJ1-2	TGTGCCAGCAGTCCCAGCGATACAGGGGACTATGGCTACACCTTC	CASSPSDTGDYGYTF
NA	NA	12	TRBV10-3	TRBJ1-1	TGTGCCATCAGTGGCCTGACAGGCGAAGCTTTCTTT	CAISGLTGEAFF
few	TRBD1	14	TRBV19	TRBJ2-7	TGTGCCAGTGGGACGACAGGGACGCTCGACGAGCAGTACTTC	CASGTTGTLDEQYF
few	NA	13	TRBV5-1	TRBJ2-5	TGCGCCAGCAGCAGGGACTTACGAGAGACCCAGTACTTC	CASSRDLRETQYF
NA	TRBD2	15	TRBV7-2	TRBJ2-7	TGTGCCAGCAGCTTTGGACTAGCGGCTTCCTACGAGCAGTACTTC	CASSFGLAASYEQYF
few	TRBD1	15	TRBV6-5	TRBJ1-3	TGTGCCAGCAGTTACGACAGGGCGGGTGGAAACACCATATATTTT	CASSYDRAGGNTIYF
NA	TRBD2	17	TRBV9	TRBJ2-3	TGTGCCAGCAGCGTAGGGGCTAGCGGGGGGCGCCCAGATACGCAGTATTTT	CASSVGASGGRPDTQYF
NA	TRBD1	14	TRBV29-1	TRBJ2-5	TGCAGCGTTTCAGGGGGATTTAGGGCAGAGACCCAGTACTTC	CSVSGGFRAETQYF
NA	NA	13	TRBV29-1	TRBJ2-7	TGCAGCGTTAGGGTAGCGGGACAGTACGAGCAGTACTTC	CSVRVAGQYEQYF
NA	NA	15	TRBV6-1	TRBJ1-5	TGTGCCAGCAGTGATTTAGACAGGATCAATCAGCCCCAGCATTTT	CASSDLDRINQPQHF
NA	NA	14	TRBV27	TRBJ2-2	TGTGCCAGCAGTTTCGCGGGACGGACCGGGGAGCTGTTTTTT	CASSFAGRTGELFF
NA	NA	15	TRBV7-9	TRBJ1-6	TGTGCCAGCAGTCAGACCGGGACTTCCAATTCACCCCTCCACTTT	CASSQTGTSNSPLHF
few	NA	15	TRBV10-3	TRBJ2-7	TGTGCCATCAGTGAGAATCCAGGCGAATACTACGAGCAGTACTTC	CAISENPGEYYEQYF
NA	NA	13	TRBV27	TRBJ1-1	TGTGCCAGCAGTTTAAGGGGTGGCACTGAAGCTTTCTTT	CASSLRGGTEAFF
NA	NA	15	TRBV4-1	TRBJ1-2	TGCGCCAGCAGCCAAGATCGCGGGTCCAACTATGGCTACACCTTC	CASSQDRGSNYGYTF
few	NA	13	TRBV19	TRBJ1-6	TGTGCCAGTAGACGGACTCTAGGATCACCCCTCCACTTT	CASRRTLGSPLHF
NA	TRBD1	16	TRBV2	TRBJ2-7	TGTGCCAGCAGTAACCTTGGGAACAGGGGGCCGTACGAGCAGTACTTC	CASSNLGNRGPYEQYF
NA	TRBD2	19	TRBV7-9	TRBJ2-6	TGTGCCAGCAGCACCAGCCGTCTGGGACTAGACCTACGGGCCAACGTCCTGACTTTC	CASSTSRLGLDLRANVLTF
NA	TRBD1	14	TRBV6-1	TRBJ1-1	TGTGCCAGCAAAAGGGACAGTGGGAACACTGAAGCTTTCTTT	CASKRDSGNTEAFF
NA	NA	14	TRBV7-6	TRBJ2-6	TGTGCCAGCAGCTCCCCAGTTGGGGCCAACGTCCTGACTTTC	CASSSPVGANVLTF
NA	NA	15	TRBV6-5	TRBJ1-1	TGTGCCAGCAGTTACAGCGCGGGGGGGATGACTGAAGCTTTCTTT	CASSYSAGGMTEAFF
NA	TRBD1	16	TRBV30	TRBJ2-7	TGTGCCTGGAGTGGGACCGGGACAGGGATACCCTACGAGCAGTACTTC	CAWSGTGTGIPYEQYF
once	NA	14	TRBV5-1	TRBJ2-4	TGCGCCAGCAGCTTATCAGGCCTCCAAAACATTCAGTACTTC	CASSLSGLQNIQYF
few	NA	14	TRBV9	TRBJ2-3	TGTGCCAGCAGCGTAACCCCGGGGGCAGATACGCAGTATTTT	CASSVTPGADTQYF
NA	NA	14	TRBV6-6	TRBJ2-1	TGTGCCAGCAGTTACTCGTTACAGGGAAATGAGCAGTTCTTC	CASSYSLQGNEQFF
once	TRBD1	16	TRBV5-1	TRBJ1-1	TGCGCCAGCAGCCCCAGGACAGGGCGTTCGAACACTGAAGCTTTCTTT	CASSPRTGRSNTEAFF
few	NA	15	TRBV6-1	TRBJ1-3	TGTGCCAGCAGTGAAGTAGGAGGGGTTGGAAACACCATATATTTT	CASSEVGGVGNTIYF